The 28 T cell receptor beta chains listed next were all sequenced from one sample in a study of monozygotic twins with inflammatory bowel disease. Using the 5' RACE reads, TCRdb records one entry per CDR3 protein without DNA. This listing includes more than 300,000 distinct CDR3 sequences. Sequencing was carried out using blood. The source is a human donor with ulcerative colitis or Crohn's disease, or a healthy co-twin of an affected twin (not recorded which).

The CDR3 spells CASSFNAGTAFTGELFF. V and J are TRBV7-9 and TRBJ2-2; no DNA is available, so the TRBD1 call from TCRdb remains unchecked. Per the germline V gene, CDR1 is SEHNR and CDR2 is FQNEAQ (reference sequence). The CDR3 has 17 residues.

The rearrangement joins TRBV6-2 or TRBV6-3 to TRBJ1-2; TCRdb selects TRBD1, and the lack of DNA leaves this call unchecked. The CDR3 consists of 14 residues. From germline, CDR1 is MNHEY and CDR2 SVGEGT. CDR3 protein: CASRPTRDSYGYTF.

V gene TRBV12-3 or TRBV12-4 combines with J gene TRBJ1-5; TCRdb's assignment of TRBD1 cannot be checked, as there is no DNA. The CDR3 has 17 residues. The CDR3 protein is CASSFGGGQLGSQPQHF.

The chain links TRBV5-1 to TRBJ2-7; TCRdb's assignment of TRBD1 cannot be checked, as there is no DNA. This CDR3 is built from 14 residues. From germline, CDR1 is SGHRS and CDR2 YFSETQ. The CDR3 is CASSSGGGLYEQYF.

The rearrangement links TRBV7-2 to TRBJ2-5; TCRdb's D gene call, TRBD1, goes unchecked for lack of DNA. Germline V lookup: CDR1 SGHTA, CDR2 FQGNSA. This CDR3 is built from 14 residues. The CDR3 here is CASSKAGGGETQYF. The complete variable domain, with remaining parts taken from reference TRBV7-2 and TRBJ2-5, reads GAGVSQSPSNKVTEKGKDVELRCDPISGHTALYWYRQSLGQGLEFLIYFQGNSAPDKSGLPSDRFSAERTGGSVSTLTIQRTQQEDSAVYLCASSKAGGGETQYFGPGTRLLVL.

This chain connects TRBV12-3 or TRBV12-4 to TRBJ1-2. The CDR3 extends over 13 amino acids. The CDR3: CASSSVLRVGYTF.

The CDR3 sequence is CASSHRPGGTYEQYF. The chain employs TRBV4-3 and TRBJ2-7; there is no DNA to check the TCRdb D call of TRBD1. This CDR3 is built from 15 residues. From germline, CDR1 is LGHNA and CDR2 YSLEER.

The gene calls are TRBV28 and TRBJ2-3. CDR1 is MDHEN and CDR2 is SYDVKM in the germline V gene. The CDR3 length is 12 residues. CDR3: CASKTLRDTQYF.

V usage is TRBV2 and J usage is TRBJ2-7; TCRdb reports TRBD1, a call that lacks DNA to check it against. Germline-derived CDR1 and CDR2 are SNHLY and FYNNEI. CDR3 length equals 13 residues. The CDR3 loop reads CASIGGIGYEQYF. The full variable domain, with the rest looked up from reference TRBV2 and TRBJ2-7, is EPEVTQTPSHQVTQMGQEVILRCVPISNHLYFYWYRQILGQKVEFLVSFYNNEISEKSEIFDDQFSVERPDGSNFTLKIRSTKLEDSAMYFCASIGGIGYEQYFGPGTRLTVT.

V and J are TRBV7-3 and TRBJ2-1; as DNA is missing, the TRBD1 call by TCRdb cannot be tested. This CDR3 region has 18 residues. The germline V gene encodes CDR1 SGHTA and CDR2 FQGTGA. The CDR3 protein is CASSLRGTGTSSYNEQFF.

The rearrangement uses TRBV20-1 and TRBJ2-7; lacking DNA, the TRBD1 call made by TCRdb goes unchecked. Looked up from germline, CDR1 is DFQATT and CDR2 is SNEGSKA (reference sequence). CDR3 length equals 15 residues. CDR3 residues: CSARDPQTGFYEQYF.

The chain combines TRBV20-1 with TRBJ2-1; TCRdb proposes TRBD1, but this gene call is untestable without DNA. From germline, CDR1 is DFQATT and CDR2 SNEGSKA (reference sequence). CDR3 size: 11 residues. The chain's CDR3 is CSASPVYEHFF.

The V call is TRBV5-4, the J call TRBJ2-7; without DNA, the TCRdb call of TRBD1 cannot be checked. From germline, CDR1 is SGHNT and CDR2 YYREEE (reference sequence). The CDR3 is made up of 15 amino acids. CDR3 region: CASSPRGRSSSEQYF.

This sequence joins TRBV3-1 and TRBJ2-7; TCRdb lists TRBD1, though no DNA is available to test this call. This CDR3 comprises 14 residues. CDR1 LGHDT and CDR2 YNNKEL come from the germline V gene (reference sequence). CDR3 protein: CASSPGDSSYEQYF.

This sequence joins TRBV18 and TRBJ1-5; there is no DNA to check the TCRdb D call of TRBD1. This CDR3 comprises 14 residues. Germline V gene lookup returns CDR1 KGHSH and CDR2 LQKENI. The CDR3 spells CASSPDREDQPQHF.

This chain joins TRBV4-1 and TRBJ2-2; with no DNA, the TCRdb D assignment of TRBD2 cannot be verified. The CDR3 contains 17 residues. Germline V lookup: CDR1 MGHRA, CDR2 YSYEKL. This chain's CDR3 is CASSQGLAGSVTGELFF.

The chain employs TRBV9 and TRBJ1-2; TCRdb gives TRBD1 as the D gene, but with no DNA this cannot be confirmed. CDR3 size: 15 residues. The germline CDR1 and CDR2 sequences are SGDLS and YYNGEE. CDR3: CASSPMGGRGYGYTF.

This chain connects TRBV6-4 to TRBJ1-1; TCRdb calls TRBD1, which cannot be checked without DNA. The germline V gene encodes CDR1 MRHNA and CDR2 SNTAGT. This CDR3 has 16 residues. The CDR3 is CASRGTVGAGDTEAFF.

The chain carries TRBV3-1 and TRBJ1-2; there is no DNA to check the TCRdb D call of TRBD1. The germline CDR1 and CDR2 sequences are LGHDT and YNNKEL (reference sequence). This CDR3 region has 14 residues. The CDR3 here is CASSRITGGNSYTF.

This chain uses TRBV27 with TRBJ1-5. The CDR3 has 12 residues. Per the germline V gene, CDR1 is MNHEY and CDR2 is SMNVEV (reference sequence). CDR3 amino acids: CASSPRNQPQHF.

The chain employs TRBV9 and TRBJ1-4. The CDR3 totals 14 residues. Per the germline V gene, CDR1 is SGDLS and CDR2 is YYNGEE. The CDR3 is CASSAAGTSEKLFF.

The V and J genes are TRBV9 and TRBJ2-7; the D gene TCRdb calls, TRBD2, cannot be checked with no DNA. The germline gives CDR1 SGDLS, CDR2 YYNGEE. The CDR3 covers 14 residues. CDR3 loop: CASSPYPVPIEQYF.

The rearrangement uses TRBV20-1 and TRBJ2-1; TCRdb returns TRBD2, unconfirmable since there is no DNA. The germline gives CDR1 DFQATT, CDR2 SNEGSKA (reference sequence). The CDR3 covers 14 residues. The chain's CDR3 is CSARTSAAYNEQFF.

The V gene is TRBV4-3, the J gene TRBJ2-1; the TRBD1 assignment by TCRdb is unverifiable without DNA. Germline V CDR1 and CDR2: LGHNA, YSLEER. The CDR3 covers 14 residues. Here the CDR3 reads CASSTRGQYNEQFF.

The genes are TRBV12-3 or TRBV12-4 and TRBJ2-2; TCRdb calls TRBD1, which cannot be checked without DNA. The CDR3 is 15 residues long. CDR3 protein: CASSLDRGDGGELFF.

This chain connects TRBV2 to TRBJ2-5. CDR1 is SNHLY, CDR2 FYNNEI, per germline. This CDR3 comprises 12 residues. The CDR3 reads CATHELKETQYF. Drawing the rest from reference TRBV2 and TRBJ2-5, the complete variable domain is EPEVTQTPSHQVTQMGQEVILRCVPISNHLYFYWYRQILGQKVEFLVSFYNNEISEKSEIFDDQFSVERPDGSNFTLKIRSTKLEDSAMYFCATHELKETQYFGPGTRLLVL.

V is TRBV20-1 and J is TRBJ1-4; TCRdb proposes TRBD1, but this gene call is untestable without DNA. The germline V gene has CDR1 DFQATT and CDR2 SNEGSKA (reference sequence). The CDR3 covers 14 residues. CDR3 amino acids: CSARTEATNEKLFF.

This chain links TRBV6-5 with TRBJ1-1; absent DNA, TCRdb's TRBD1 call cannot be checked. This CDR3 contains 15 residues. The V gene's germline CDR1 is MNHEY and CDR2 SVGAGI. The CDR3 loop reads CASSYDRGRNTEAFF.